This T cell receptor beta chain appears in the sequencing data of a study of shared clonotypes between healthy human individuals. Study summary: There were three CD4 naive, three CD4 memory, two CD8 naive and one CD8 memory plates per donor.

Naive CD8 cells comprised CD45RO-negative, CCR7-positively selected cells, excluding terminally differentiated effector memory CD45RA+ cells. TCRdb keeps only in-frame clones here, not all; method: immunoSEQ multiplex PCR. The sample carries about 2 million clones, just under 95% recorded once. Sequenced material: naive CD8+ T cells sorted from blood. This clonotype originated in a man between 18 and 29 years old in good health.

CDR3 bases: TGTGCCAGCAGTTTTAGGATGACAGGGGTAGATACGCAGTATTTT. It codes for CASSFRMTGVDTQYF. The chain carries TRBV6-5 and TRBJ2-3; TRBD1 aligns across 8 bases. With V trimmed by 4 bases and J by 5 bases, 8 bases remained unmatched. CDR3 length: 15 amino acids. Germline loops: CDR1 MNHEY, CDR2 SVGAGI.